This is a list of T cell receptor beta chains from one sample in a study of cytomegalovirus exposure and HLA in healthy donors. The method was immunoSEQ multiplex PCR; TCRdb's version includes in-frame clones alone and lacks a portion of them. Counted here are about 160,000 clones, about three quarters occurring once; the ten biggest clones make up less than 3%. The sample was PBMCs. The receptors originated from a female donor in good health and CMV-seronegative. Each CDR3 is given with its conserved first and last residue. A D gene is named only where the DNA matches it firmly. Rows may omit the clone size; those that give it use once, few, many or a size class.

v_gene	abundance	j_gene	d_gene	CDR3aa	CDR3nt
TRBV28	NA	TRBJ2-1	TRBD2	CASSLSGTSGIRNEQFF	TGTGCCAGCAGTTTATCCGGGACTAGCGGGATACGGAATGAGCAGTTCTTC
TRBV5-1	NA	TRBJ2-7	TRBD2	CASSLPFGTSEDEQYF	TGCGCCAGCAGCTTACCGTTTGGGACTAGCGAAGACGAGCAGTACTTC
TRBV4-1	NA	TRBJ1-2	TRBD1	CASSQEYTGTGGKSYYGYTF	TGCGCCAGCAGCCAAGAATATACCGGGACAGGGGGCAAGAGTTACTATGGCTACACCTTC
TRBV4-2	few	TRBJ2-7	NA	CASSQSGTPPYEQYF	TGTGCCAGCAGCCAGTCCGGGACACCCCCCTACGAGCAGTACTTC
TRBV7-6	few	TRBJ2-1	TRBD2	CASSLASGLAGVTEQFF	TGTGCCAGCAGCTTAGCCTCAGGACTAGCGGGAGTGACTGAGCAGTTCTTC
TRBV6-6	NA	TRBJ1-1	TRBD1	CASSPQGLNTEAFF	TGTGCCAGCAGTCCACAGGGGTTGAACACTGAAGCTTTCTTT
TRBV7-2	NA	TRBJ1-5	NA	CASSLVRDSNQPQHF	TGTGCCAGCAGCTTAGTGCGGGATAGCAATCAGCCCCAGCATTTT
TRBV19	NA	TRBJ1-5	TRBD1	CASSVGTGGRQPQHF	TGTGCCAGTAGTGTTGGAACAGGGGGCCGCCAGCCCCAGCATTTT
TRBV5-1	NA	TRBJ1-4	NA	CASSLGIDRPRWEKLFF	TGCGCCAGCAGCTTGGGGATTGACAGGCCCAGGTGGGAAAAACTGTTTTTT
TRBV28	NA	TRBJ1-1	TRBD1	CASRGTGGVTEAFF	TGTGCCAGCAGGGGGACAGGGGGGGTAACTGAAGCTTTCTTT
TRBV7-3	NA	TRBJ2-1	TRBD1	CASSSSPPGQGDNEQFF	TGTGCCAGCAGCTCTTCTCCTCCGGGGCAGGGGGACAATGAGCAGTTCTTC
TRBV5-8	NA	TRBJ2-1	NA	CASPSGAGAWNEQFF	TGTGCCAGCCCCTCGGGGGCGGGGGCGTGGAATGAGCAGTTCTTC
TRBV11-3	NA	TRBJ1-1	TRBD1	CASSSPTGTEAFF	TGTGCCAGCAGCTCCCCGACAGGGACTGAAGCTTTCTTT
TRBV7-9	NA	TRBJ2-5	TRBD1	CASSPRTGGPKPQETQYF	TGTGCCAGCAGCCCACGGACAGGGGGCCCTAAACCCCAAGAGACCCAGTACTTC
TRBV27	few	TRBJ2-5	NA	CASSVPGVAETQYF	TGTGCCAGCAGTGTCCCGGGGGTAGCGGAGACCCAGTACTTC
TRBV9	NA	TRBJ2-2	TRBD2	CASSGGLASNTGELFF	TGTGCCAGCAGCGGAGGACTAGCGTCGAACACCGGGGAGCTGTTTTTT
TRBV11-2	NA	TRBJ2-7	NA	CASSLGGVEQYF	TGTGCCAGCAGCTTAGGGGGGGTCGAGCAGTACTTC
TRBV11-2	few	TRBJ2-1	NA	CASSSRADSSYNEQFF	TGTGCCAGCAGTTCACGAGCGGATAGCTCCTACAATGAGCAGTTCTTC